Below, 15 T cell receptor beta chains from the same sample are listed, as sequenced in a study of blood T cell repertoires in COVID-19. Generated by immunoSEQ multiplex PCR, the TCRdb table keeps only in-frame clones and is missing some. The table lists 85,000 to 110,000 clones, roughly 84% of them singletons. The material sequenced was peripheral blood. These TCRs come from a human donor in a cohort sampled during active or convalescent COVID-19.

This clone was seen only once. The chain combines TRBV6-5 with TRBJ2-2; TRBD1 might be the D (6 bases). V lost 8 bases, J lost 8 bases, and 15 bases lay in between. The CDR3 extends over 13 amino acids. CDR1 and CDR2 from the germline V gene are MNHEY and SVGAGI. CDR3 coding DNA: TGTGCCAGCCGGGACACCCAGTTTGGGGAGCTGTTTTTT. As protein: CASRDTQFGELFF.

The gene calls are TRBV4-2 and TRBJ1-6, with D possibly matching TRBD1 (6 bases). CDR1 LGHNA and CDR2 YNFKEQ come from the germline V gene. The ends were cut back, 1 base at V and 5 bases at J, with 9 bases in the middle. This CDR3 comprises 15 residues. The CDR3 region is CASSQVHRDNSPLHF. CDR3 nucleotides: TGTGCCAGCAGCCAAGTCCACAGGGATAATTCACCCCTCCACTTT.

The chain uses TRBV7-9 and TRBJ2-7; no firm D call. V was clipped by 4 bases and J by 1 base, with 5 bases between them. Germline CDR1 reads SEHNR; CDR2 reads FQNEAQ (reference sequence). The CDR3 sequence is 12 residues long. The CDR3 sequence: CASSSASYEQYF. CDR3 coding DNA: TGTGCCAGCAGCTCCGCGTCCTACGAGCAGTACTTC.

The rearrangement links TRBV5-5 to TRBJ2-1; TRBD2 matches at 9 bases. In germline, CDR1 is SGHKS, CDR2 YYEKEE (reference sequence). V was pared by 1 base and J by 8 bases, with 7 bases of the junction left unmatched. The CDR3 has 15 residues. The CDR3 bases are TGTGCCAGCAGCTTGAGCTTAGCGGGGGTGGATGAGCAGTTCTTC. Amino acid sequence: CASSLSLAGVDEQFF. The full variable domain, in which reference TRBV5-5 and TRBJ2-1 provide the parts outside the CDR3, is DAGVTQSPTHLIKTRGQQVTLRCSPISGHKSVSWYQQVLGQGPQFIFQYYEKEERGRGNFPDRFSARQFPNYSSELNVNALLLGDSALYLCASSLSLAGVDEQFFGPGTRLTVL.

The chain is built from TRBV6-2 or TRBV6-3 and TRBJ2-5, with 8 bases fitting TRBD2. The V gene end was trimmed by 5 bases and the J gene end by 0 bases; junction bases not matched to a gene: 5. Germline loops: CDR1 MNHEY, CDR2 SVGEGT. The CDR3 is made up of 15 amino acids. This CDR3 is CASSLLRGDQETQYF. CDR3 DNA sequence: TGTGCCAGCAGTCTACTGCGGGGGGACCAAGAGACCCAGTACTTC.

The V gene is TRBV7-2, the J gene TRBJ2-3; D perhaps matches TRBD2 (6 bases). Trimming removed 6 bases at V and 1 base at J, with 11 bases between. The CDR3 has 14 residues. Germline assignment: CDR1 SGHTA and CDR2 FQGNSA. CDR3 residues: CASREGVGTDTQYF. CDR3 DNA: TGTGCCAGCAGGGAGGGTGTGGGCACAGATACGCAGTATTTT.

The chain links TRBV6-5 to TRBJ2-3; D gene unclear. The CDR3 consists of 12 residues. CDR1 and CDR2 (germline): MNHEY, SVGAGI. The V gene lost 5 bases and the J gene lost 2 bases, with 5 bases spanning the gap. CDR3 loop: CASSQSTDTQYF. The CDR3 nucleotides are TGTGCCAGCAGTCAATCCACAGATACGCAGTATTTT.

The chain carries TRBV7-2 and TRBJ1-1, with TRBD1 as a possible D gene (6 bases). This CDR3 comprises 14 residues. Germline V CDR1 and CDR2: SGHTA, FQGNSA. Trimming stripped 1 base from V and 6 bases from J, with 12 bases between. CDR3 loop: CASSLGGQGAEAFF. The CDR3 nucleotides read TGTGCCAGCAGCTTAGGGGGGCAGGGCGCTGAAGCTTTCTTT. Based on the CDR3 plus reference TRBV7-2 and TRBJ1-1, the full variable domain is GAGVSQSPSNKVTEKGKDVELRCDPISGHTALYWYRQSLGQGLEFLIYFQGNSAPDKSGLPSDRFSAERTGGSVSTLTIQRTQQEDSAVYLCASSLGGQGAEAFFGQGTRLTVV.

As for this clone: At one end, the junction sequence differs from germline, possibly due to a read error. The chain couples TRBV20-1 to TRBJ1-4; TRBD1 matches at 9 bases. The CDR3 runs to 15 residues. The germline CDR1 and CDR2 sequences are DFQATT and SNEGSKA (reference sequence). The CDR3 region is CSASRRDRANEKLFF. The CDR3 DNA sequence: TGCAGTGCTAGTCGCCGGGACAGGGCTAACGAAAAACTGTTTTTT.

The rearrangement links TRBV5-4 to TRBJ2-7; 8 positions match TRBD2. The CDR3 runs 15 residues. Trimming took 0 bases from V and 0 from J; bases not matched to a gene: 2. CDR1 is SGHNT and CDR2 is YYREEE in the germline V gene (reference sequence). CDR3 nucleotide sequence: TGTGCCAGCAGCTTGGGCGGGGGGAGCTCCTACGAGCAGTACTTC. Translation: CASSLGGGSSYEQYF.

V usage is TRBV7-2 and J usage is TRBJ2-3, with a weak D call TRBD1 (6 bases). Germline lookup yields CDR1 SGHTA and CDR2 FQGNSA. Trimming shortened V by 1 base and J by 6 bases, and 17 bases separated the two germline ends. The CDR3 is 16 amino acids. Here the CDR3 DNA reads TGTGCCAGCAGCTTAGGGGTTTTCAGGGGTTCGGATACGCAGTATTTT. It codes for CASSLGVFRGSDTQYF. Full variable domain (outside the CDR3, taken from reference TRBV7-2 and TRBJ2-3): GAGVSQSPSNKVTEKGKDVELRCDPISGHTALYWYRQSLGQGLEFLIYFQGNSAPDKSGLPSDRFSAERTGGSVSTLTIQRTQQEDSAVYLCASSLGVFRGSDTQYFGPGTRLTVL.

The chain carries TRBV3-1 (or the pseudogene TRBV3-2) and TRBJ2-1, with TRBD2 as a possible D gene (6 bases). With 4 bases removed from V and 11 bases from J, the gap between germline ends came to 15 bases. Germline V lookup: CDR1 LGHDT, CDR2 YNNKEL (reference sequence). CDR3 length: 13 amino acids. The DNA for the CDR3 is TGTGCCAGCAGCCCGGGGGAGGCAGGGAAGCAGTTCTTC. Protein: CASSPGEAGKQFF.

This clone was picked up one time. The chain recombines TRBV6-2 or TRBV6-3 with TRBJ2-4, with no clear D. V lost 2 bases and J 5 bases, leaving 16 bases between the germline ends. Per the germline V gene, CDR1 is MNHEY and CDR2 is SVGEGT. The CDR3 is made up of 16 amino acids. The CDR3 nucleotides read TGTGCCAGCAGTTACCTTTGGGCCTCCAAGCAAAACATTCAGTACTTC. Its protein is CASSYLWASKQNIQYF.

This chain links TRBV4-1 with TRBJ2-1; 9 bases are a match to TRBD2. Germline assignment: CDR1 MGHRA and CDR2 YSYEKL. With 0 bases clipped from V and 6 bases from J, the junction kept 6 bases outside the gene matches. This CDR3 comprises 16 residues. This CDR3 reads CASSQERLAVLNEQFF. CDR3 DNA sequence: TGCGCCAGCAGCCAAGAGAGACTAGCGGTCCTCAATGAGCAGTTCTTC.

The J gene is TRBJ2-5, the V gene TRBV5-1; TRBD1 matches at 7 bases. In germline, CDR1 is SGHRS, CDR2 YFSETQ. Losses at the gene ends were 3 bases for V and 1 base for J; bases not matched to a gene: 0. The CDR3 totals 13 residues. Written as DNA, the CDR3 is TGCGCCAGCAGCTGGGACAGCCAAGAGACCCAGTACTTC. Protein: CASSWDSQETQYF. The whole variable domain, remainder taken from reference TRBV5-1 and TRBJ2-5, is KAGVTQTPRYLIKTRGQQVTLSCSPISGHRSVSWYQQTPGQGLQFLFEYFSETQRNKGNFPGRFSGRQFSNSRSEMNVSTLELGDSALYLCASSWDSQETQYFGPGTRLLVL.